These 9 T cell receptor beta chains came from one sample sequenced in a study of beta chain features in type 1 diabetes. Regarding the study as a whole: Shorter TCRB CDR3s, moderately but significantly so, marked every one of the four CD4+ subsets in Type 1 diabetes patients.

The investigators reverse transcribed all of the isolated RNA, so they sequenced expressed TCRB transcripts. The table came from immunoSEQ multiplex PCR; TCRdb's copy has only in-frame clones and leaves some out. This sample yields approximately 270,000 clones, of which 13% to 15% are seen a single time; 0.017% belongs to the top ten. Their antigens are not known. Material for sequencing was naive CD4+ T cells from blood. Receptors were obtained from a man aged 30 to 39 with type 1 diabetes.

A few counts support this clone. The chain employs TRBV7-2 and TRBJ2-1; TRBD2 is a possible D gene (6 bases). The CDR3 length is 16 residues. V was trimmed by 1 base and J by 2 bases, leaving 12 bases between them. Germline assignment: CDR1 SGHTA and CDR2 FQGNSA. CDR3 in amino acids: CASSLEEGRAYNEQFF. The CDR3 DNA follows: TGTGCCAGCAGCTTAGAGGAGGGCAGGGCCTACAATGAGCAGTTCTTC. The full variable domain, completed using reference TRBV7-2 and TRBJ2-1, is GAGVSQSPSNKVTEKGKDVELRCDPISGHTALYWYRQSLGQGLEFLIYFQGNSAPDKSGLPSDRFSAERTGGSVSTLTIQRTQQEDSAVYLCASSLEEGRAYNEQFFGPGTRLTVL.

This clone was detected a few times. The chain joins TRBV6-6 to TRBJ2-7; 9 positions agree with TRBD1. V trimming: 6 bases; J trimming: 2 bases; junction bases outside the gene matches: 5. This CDR3 has 14 amino acids. The germline V gene encodes CDR1 MNHNY and CDR2 SVGAGI (reference sequence). The CDR3 sequence: CASRSGQGTYEQYF. The CDR3 nucleotides read TGTGCCAGCAGGTCCGGACAGGGGACCTACGAGCAGTACTTC.

The chain has TRBV25-1 and TRBJ2-5; TRBD2 agrees at 11 bases. The CDR3 runs 13 residues. CDR1 and CDR2 (germline): MGHDK, SYGVNS. The V segment lost 6 bases and the J segment 7 bases; nucleotides outside the gene matches: 4. CDR3 amino acids: CASRPGLAGTQYF. The CDR3 DNA reads as TGTGCCAGCAGGCCCGGACTAGCGGGGACCCAGTACTTC.

The V and J genes are TRBV29-1 and TRBJ2-1; perhaps TRBD2 as D (7 bases). This CDR3 contains 15 residues. Looked up from germline, CDR1 is SQVTM and CDR2 is ANQGSEA. The germline V and J ends were trimmed by 8 bases and 7 bases, with 24 bases remaining between them. This chain's CDR3 is CSYYPGRQGRNEQFF. The CDR3 coding sequence is TGCAGCTATTATCCCGGGAGGCAGGGGAGAAATGAGCAGTTCTTC.

This chain uses TRBV2 with TRBJ1-1, with D hard to call. Germline assignment: CDR1 SNHLY and CDR2 FYNNEI. CDR3 length: 16 amino acids. Trimming removed 7 bases from V and 3 bases from J, with 21 bases in between. The CDR3 region has the DNA TGTGCCAGCAAGGAACTCCAAGGGTACGGGGACACTGAAGCTTTCTTT. Residues: CASKELQGYGDTEAFF.

This clone has only a few counts. This chain connects TRBV6-4 to TRBJ1-5; D gene ambiguous. This CDR3 region has 13 residues. V lost 6 bases, J lost 4 bases, and 10 bases lay in between. Germline-derived CDR1 and CDR2 are MRHNA and SNTAGT. DNA for the CDR3: TGTGCCAGCAGCCAGGAACCGAATCAGCCCCAGCATTTT. Protein: CASSQEPNQPQHF.

The sample holds many counts of this clone. This chain connects TRBV29-1 to TRBJ2-7; D perhaps matches TRBD2 (5 bases). Germline V gene sequence: CDR1 SQVTM, CDR2 ANQGSEA. V shed 8 bases and J shed 7 bases, with 18 bases lying between them. The CDR3 is made up of 12 amino acids. For the CDR3, the DNA is TGCAGCTGCGGGCAGGCCAAGAGGGAGCAGTACTTC. It is translated as CSCGQAKREQYF.

The chain has TRBV7-2 and TRBJ2-2, with D possibly matching TRBD1 (6 bases). This CDR3 contains 14 residues. Germline CDR1 and CDR2: SGHTA and FQGNSA. V lost 5 bases to trimming and J lost 2 bases, with 9 bases between them. In DNA, the CDR3 is TGTGCCAGCAGCCCCGGGACAAACACCGGGGAGCTGTTTTTT. It encodes CASSPGTNTGELFF.

CDR3 region: CASSDGTGGEGTEAFF. In DNA form, the CDR3 reads TGTGCCAGCAGTGACGGGACAGGAGGGGAAGGCACTGAAGCTTTCTTT. This sequence joins TRBV6-4 and TRBJ1-1, with 8 bases identical to TRBD1. The junction had 9 bases not matched to a gene; V was cut back by 2 bases and J by 4 bases. From germline, CDR1 is MRHNA and CDR2 SNTAGT. CDR3 length equals 16 residues.